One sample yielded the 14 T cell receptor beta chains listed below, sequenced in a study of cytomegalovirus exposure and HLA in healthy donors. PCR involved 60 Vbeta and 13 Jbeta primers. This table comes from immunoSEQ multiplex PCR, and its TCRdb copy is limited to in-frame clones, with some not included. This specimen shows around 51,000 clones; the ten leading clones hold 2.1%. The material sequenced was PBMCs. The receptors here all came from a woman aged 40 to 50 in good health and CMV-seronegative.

The CDR3, as DNA: TGTGCCAGCAGCGCCGGACAGGGGAACTACGAGCAGTACTTC. The encoded protein is CASSAGQGNYEQYF. This chain joins TRBV9 and TRBJ2-7, with TRBD1 matching 9 bases. V shed 3 bases, J shed 3 bases, and the junction held 4 bases outside the gene matches. The germline gives CDR1 SGDLS, CDR2 YYNGEE. This CDR3 has 14 residues.

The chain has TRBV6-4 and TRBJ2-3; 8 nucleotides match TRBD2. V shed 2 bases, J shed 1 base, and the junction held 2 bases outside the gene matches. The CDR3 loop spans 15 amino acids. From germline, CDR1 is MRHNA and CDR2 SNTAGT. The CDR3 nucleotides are TGTGCCAGCAGTGACCCAGCGGGGGGCACAGATACGCAGTATTTT. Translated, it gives CASSDPAGGTDTQYF.

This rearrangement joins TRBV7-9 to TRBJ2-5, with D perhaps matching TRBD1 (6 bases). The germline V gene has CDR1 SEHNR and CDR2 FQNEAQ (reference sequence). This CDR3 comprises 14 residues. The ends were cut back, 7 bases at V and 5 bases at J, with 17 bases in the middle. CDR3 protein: CASNQQGRGETQYF. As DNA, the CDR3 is TGTGCCAGCAACCAACAGGGAAGAGGGGAGACCCAGTACTTC.

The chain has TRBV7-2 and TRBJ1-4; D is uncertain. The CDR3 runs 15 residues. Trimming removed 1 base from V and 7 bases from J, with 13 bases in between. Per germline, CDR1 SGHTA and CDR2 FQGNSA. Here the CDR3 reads CASSLVNGMGEKLFF. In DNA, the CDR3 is TGTGCCAGCAGCTTAGTAAACGGGATGGGTGAAAAACTGTTTTTT.

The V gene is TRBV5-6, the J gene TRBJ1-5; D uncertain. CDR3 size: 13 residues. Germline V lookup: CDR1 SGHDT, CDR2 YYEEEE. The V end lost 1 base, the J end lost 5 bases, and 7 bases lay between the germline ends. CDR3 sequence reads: CASSLSVDQPQHF. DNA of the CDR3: TGTGCCAGCAGCTTGTCTGTTGATCAGCCCCAGCATTTT.

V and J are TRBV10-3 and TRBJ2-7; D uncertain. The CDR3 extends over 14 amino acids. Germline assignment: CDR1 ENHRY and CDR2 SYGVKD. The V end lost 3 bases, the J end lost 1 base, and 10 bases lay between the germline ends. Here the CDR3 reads CAISDPQDSYEQYF. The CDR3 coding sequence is TGTGCCATCAGTGACCCCCAGGATTCCTACGAGCAGTACTTC.

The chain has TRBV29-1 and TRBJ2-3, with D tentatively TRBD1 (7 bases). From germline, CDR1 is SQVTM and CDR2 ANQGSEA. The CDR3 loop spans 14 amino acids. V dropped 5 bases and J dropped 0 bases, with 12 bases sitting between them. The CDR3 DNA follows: TGCAGCGTTACCAGGGGGACTAGCACAGATACGCAGTATTTT. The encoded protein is CSVTRGTSTDTQYF.

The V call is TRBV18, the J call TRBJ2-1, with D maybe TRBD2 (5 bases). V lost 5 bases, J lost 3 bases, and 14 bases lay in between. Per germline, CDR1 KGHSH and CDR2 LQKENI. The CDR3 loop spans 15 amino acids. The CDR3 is CASSFQPTSYNEQFF. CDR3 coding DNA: TGTGCCAGCTCATTCCAACCTACTAGCTACAATGAGCAGTTCTTC.

This chain's CDR3 is CASSGRLAGGLPYEQYF. The CDR3 nucleotides are TGTGCCAGTAGTGGACGACTAGCGGGGGGCCTACCCTACGAGCAGTACTTC. The chain combines TRBV19 with TRBJ2-7; 13 bases are shared with TRBD2. Germline CDR1 is LNHDA and CDR2 is SQIVND (reference sequence). V was clipped by 5 bases and J by 2 bases; unmatched bases: 9. The CDR3 loop spans 17 amino acids.

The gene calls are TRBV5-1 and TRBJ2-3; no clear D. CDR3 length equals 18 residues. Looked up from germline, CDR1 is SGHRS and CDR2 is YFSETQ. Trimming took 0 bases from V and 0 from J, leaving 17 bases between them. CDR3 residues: CASSLAMQVLTSTDTQYF. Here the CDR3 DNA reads TGCGCCAGCAGCTTGGCCATGCAGGTGCTTACTAGCACAGATACGCAGTATTTT. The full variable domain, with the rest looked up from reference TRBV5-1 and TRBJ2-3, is KAGVTQTPRYLIKTRGQQVTLSCSPISGHRSVSWYQQTPGQGLQFLFEYFSETQRNKGNFPGRFSGRQFSNSRSEMNVSTLELGDSALYLCASSLAMQVLTSTDTQYFGPGTRLTVL.

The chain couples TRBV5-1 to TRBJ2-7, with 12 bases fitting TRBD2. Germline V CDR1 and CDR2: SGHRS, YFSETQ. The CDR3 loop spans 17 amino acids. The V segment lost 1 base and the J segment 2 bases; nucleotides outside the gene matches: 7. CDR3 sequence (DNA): TGCGCCAGCAGCTTGCTAGCGGGAGGGCCCCTCGCCTACGAGCAGTACTTC. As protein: CASSLLAGGPLAYEQYF.

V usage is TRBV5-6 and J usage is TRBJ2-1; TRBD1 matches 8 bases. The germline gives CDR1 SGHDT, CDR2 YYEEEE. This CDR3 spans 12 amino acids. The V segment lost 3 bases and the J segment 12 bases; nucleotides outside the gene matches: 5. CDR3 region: CASSSTDRGQFF. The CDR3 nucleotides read TGTGCCAGCAGCTCGACCGACAGGGGGCAGTTCTTC.

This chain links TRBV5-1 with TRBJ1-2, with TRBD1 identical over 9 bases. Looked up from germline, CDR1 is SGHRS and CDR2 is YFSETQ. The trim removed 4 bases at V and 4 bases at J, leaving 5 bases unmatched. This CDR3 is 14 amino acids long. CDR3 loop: CASSTQTGGYGYTF. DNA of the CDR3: TGCGCCAGCAGCACCCAGACAGGGGGCTATGGCTACACCTTC.

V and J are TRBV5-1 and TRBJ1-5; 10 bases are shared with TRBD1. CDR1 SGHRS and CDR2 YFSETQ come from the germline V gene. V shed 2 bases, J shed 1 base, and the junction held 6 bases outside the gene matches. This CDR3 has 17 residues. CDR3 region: CASSFRDRGGSNQPQHF. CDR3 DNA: TGCGCCAGCAGCTTCCGGGACAGGGGAGGGAGCAATCAGCCCCAGCATTTT.